The clone carrying this T cell receptor (beta chain) was seen a few times. Its antigen is currently unknown. This sample is drawn from a study of blood T cells in healthy people across ages. Study background: Through template switching, about one barcoded beta molecule was captured per two T cells, as measured in model experiments. Whole-study findings and limits: Possibly, changes in expanded clonotypes were confounded because donor CMV status was unknown.

Per the germline V gene, CDR1 is LNHNV and CDR2 is YYDKDF (reference sequence). Trimming stripped 0 bases from V and 6 bases from J, with 12 bases between. The CDR3 is made up of 15 amino acids. Alongside a J-beta primer mix, a sample-barcoded 5' primer served in a second PCR lasting 7 to 11 cycles. MiXCR was run by TCRdb on the 5' RACE reads, yielding one entry per CDR3 protein. The data hold over 1,500,000 distinct CDR3 sequences, with approximately 50% observed a single time. Input material: blood. This receptor was taken from a woman aged 40 to 50 in good health. This chain joins TRBV15 and TRBJ2-1; no clear D gene. CDR3: CATSRDRPRANEQFF. CDR3 in DNA: TGTGCCACCAGCAGAGATAGGCCAAGGGCCAATGAGCAGTTCTTC.